The clone carrying this TCR beta chain occurred a few times. Its cognate antigen is unknown. The data were obtained in a study of identifying expanded T cells in peripheral blood. Findings and caveats of the study: Technical replicates showed 0.9 to 1.5 changed clones; approximately 2 weeks roughly 18; four weeks 19.

The V and J ends lost 3 bases and 6 bases respectively, with 15 bases between them. The CDR3 runs 15 residues. Germline V gene lookup returns CDR1 SGHAT and CDR2 FQDESV (reference sequence). During the collection period, no donor immune events like infections were recorded. The table came from immunoSEQ multiplex PCR; TCRdb's copy has only in-frame clones and leaves some out. The sample contains some 78,000 clones, 84% of which appear only once. The TCR originated in a person aged 18-70 years in good health. Sequencing used blood. The chain joins TRBV11-1 to TRBJ1-5; D perhaps matches TRBD1 (5 bases). The CDR3 sequence: CASSFRQSLGQPQHF. For the CDR3, the DNA is TGTGCCAGCAGCTTCCGACAGTCATTGGGTCAGCCCCAGCATTTT. The full variable domain, completed using reference TRBV11-1 and TRBJ1-5, is EAEVAQSPRYKITEKSQAVAFWCDPISGHATLYWYRQILGQGPELLVQFQDESVVDDSQLPKDRFSAERLKGVDSTLKIQPAELGDSAMYLCASSFRQSLGQPQHFGDGTRLSIL.